This T cell receptor (beta chain) originates from a study of immune heterogeneity within non-small cell lung tumors. Samples each supplied about 650 ng of bulk tumor genomic DNA as template. Taken during surgery, several biopsies per primary tumor were spaced as far apart as possible within the tumor mass. Curative surgery was performed on patients who had untreated, newly diagnosed non-small cell lung cancer. There were 15 or so donors in total. They were all newly diagnosed non-small cell lung cancer patients undergoing surgery with curative intent. V shed 8 bases, J shed 5 bases, and the junction held 10 bases outside the gene matches. Germline V gene data show CDR1 as ENHRY and CDR2 as SYGVKD. The CDR3 consists of 15 residues. Multiplex PCR (32 V and 13 J primers) was used to amplify the TCR beta CDR3. TCRdb ran MiXCR on the multiplex PCR reads and lists one entry per CDR3 protein. Of about 2,500 distinct CDR3 sequences listed, 20% to 25% were seen once; the top ten hold approximately 11%.

Study outcomes and limitations: Recurrence of identical dominant CDR3 beta clonotypes was observed across tumor sites within a patient, alongside site-unique high-frequency clones. Locally, T-cell clonality showed a moderate but significant correlation with tumor mutational burden measured at the same site (R about 0.34).

In its sample, this clonotype ranks as medium-sized. Its antigen is undetermined. Sequences were obtained from lung tumor tissue. This rearrangement joins TRBV10-3 to TRBJ1-1, with 11 bases identical to TRBD1. The receptor's source is a man in his forties with non-small cell lung cancer. CDR3 nucleotide sequence: TGTGCCATCGCACCTCAGGACAGGGGGCATACTGAAGCTTTCTTT. Translating gives CAIAPQDRGHTEAFF.